This T cell receptor beta chain was profiled in a study of blood T cell repertoires in COVID-19. Assay: immunoSEQ multiplex PCR; the TCRdb copy retains only in-frame clones and omits some. This table has under 300,000 clones, approximately 90% appearing once. The CDR3 length is 15 residues. Germline V gene data show CDR1 as SGHVS and CDR2 as FQNEAQ. Trimming pared 2 bases from V and 3 bases from J, leaving 11 bases between. The chain carries TRBV7-8 and TRBJ1-5, with D possibly matching TRBD1 (5 bases). Sequencing used PBMCs or T cells enriched from blood (not recorded which). This clonotype was sampled from a woman aged 55-75 years in a cohort exposed to, infected with or recovered from COVID-19 (not recorded which). CDR3 bases: TGTGCCAGCAGCTTAAGTGGGGCCGCCAATCAGCCCCAGCATTTT. It specifies CASSLSGAANQPQHF.